The subject of this entry is one TCR beta chain. What it binds is unknown. The source of the sample is a study of regulatory T cells in long-lasting Graves disease. Whole-study results and caveats: Study of thyroid tissue was not done, with only peripheral blood studied. Favored usage of TRBV28, TRBJ1-2 and TRBJ2-5 was recorded in persistent disease. TCR diversity was lower in persistent Graves' patients than in newly diagnosed ones.

Sample time point: persistent/refractory GD, antithyroid drugs over 5 years with positive TRAb. Isolated PBMC RNA provided the starting material for the TCR library. With iRepertoire HTBI primers and Arm-PCR of CDR3 regions, TCR beta libraries were built. TCRdb analysed the multiplex PCR reads with MiXCR anew, one entry per CDR3 protein. The sample has over 650,000 distinct CDR3 sequences, approximately 29% seen once. Germline CDR1 is DFQATT and CDR2 is SNEGSKA (reference sequence). Trimming left V 6 bases short and J 0 bases short, with 12 bases between. CDR3 length equals 13 residues. The starting material was peripheral blood mononuclear cells (PBMCs), obtained when the disease was refractory, from a patient treated with antithyroid drugs. The sequence was collected from a female donor with Graves disease. This chain links TRBV20-1 with TRBJ2-7; D assignment may be TRBD1 or TRBD2 (5 bases each). The CDR3 sequence is CSAGDGPSYEQYF. In DNA form, the CDR3 reads TGCAGTGCCGGGGACGGACCCTCCTACGAGCAGTACTTC.